Listed here is a single T cell receptor beta chain. Its target is not known. V lost 7 bases and J lost 6, with 13 bases in between. Germline assignment: CDR1 SNHLY and CDR2 FYNNEI. This CDR3 region has 13 residues. Assay used: immunoSEQ multiplex PCR; TCRdb lists only in-frame clones, some missing. The sample holds about 370,000 clones; about 88% are singletons and the top ten take 3% to 3.5%. These data originate in a study of Ad26.COV2.S vaccination and SARS-CoV-2 variants. Broader study findings: Placebo recipients had lower spike-specific TCR breadth than vaccine recipients.

Treatment of the sample: roughly 18 received Ad26.COV2.S at low or high dose, single or two shots; about five received placebo; per-sample allocation not given. Each sample was drawn 63 days after the first injection (of vaccine or placebo). This chain connects TRBV2 to TRBJ1-5; no clear D gene. The material sequenced was peripheral blood, taken in a trial of Ad26.COV2.S vaccine versus placebo. This sequence originates from a person aged 18-60 years who received the Ad26.COV2.S COVID-19 vaccine or a placebo. The CDR3 here is CASKEEASQPQHF. DNA for the CDR3: TGTGCCAGCAAGGAGGAAGCGAGTCAGCCCCAGCATTTT.